This TCR beta chain derives from a study of OX40 agonist ivuxolimab in advanced cancers. In the study overall: Of mixed ages from about 20 to 85 and averaging about 56 years, the group was over 80% male. Three patients got partial responses; one had hepatocellular carcinoma and two had cutaneous melanoma.

The CDR3 totals 14 residues. The germline gives CDR1 SEHNR, CDR2 FQNEAQ (reference sequence). V lost 3 bases and J lost 4, with 12 bases in between. Autoimmune disease history or systemic immunosuppression meant exclusion. Only in-frame clones appear in the TCRdb table, and some are missing; sequencing was by immunoSEQ multiplex PCR. Among some 84,000 clones, about 92% were seen once, and the ten largest hold less than 10%. The receptor was derived from an adult with an advanced solid tumor such as melanoma, head and neck, liver or kidney cancer. The specimen comprised CD4+ or CD8+ T cells sorted from blood, sampled in a trial of the OX40 agonist ivuxolimab. The J gene is TRBJ1-1, the V gene TRBV7-9; D perhaps matches TRBD1 (5 bases). CDR3: CASSFIQGGTEAFF. CDR3 nucleotides: TGTGCCAGCAGCTTTATTCAGGGTGGCACTGAAGCTTTCTTT.